This entry concerns a single TCR beta chain. These data are taken from a study of CD8+CD57+ T cells in acquired aplastic anemia. All sequencing subjects had displayed CD8+CD57+ cell expansion on flow cytometry. Blood sampling was performed on the patients, and none of them had received therapy by then. V lost 6 bases to trimming and J lost 7 bases, with 13 bases between them. The length of the CDR3 is 13 residues. The germline V gene encodes CDR1 MNHEY and CDR2 SVGEGT. Using genomic DNA as the template, TCR beta VDJ and CDR3 profiling was carried out. In TCRdb, the reads were re-called with MiXCR into one record per CDR3 protein. The sample has 150,000 to 200,000 distinct CDR3 sequences, more than 45% seen once.

The chain uses TRBV6-2 or TRBV6-3 and TRBJ1-5; D is possibly TRBD1 (5 bases). The clonotype was recovered from a human donor with aplastic anemia. The sequenced sample consisted of sorted CD4+, CD8+, or CD8+CD57+ T cells (not recorded which) from PBMCs. This CDR3 is CASRGDQRQPQHF. In nucleotides, the CDR3 is TGTGCCAGCAGGGGGGATCAAAGGCAGCCCCAGCATTTT.